This TCR beta chain was identified in a study of T cells expressing NK-cell markers. CDR1 and CDR2 (germline): MNHEY, SMNVEV (reference sequence). The CDR3 loop spans 14 amino acids. For this clonotype: As yet, its antigen is unknown.

Findings and caveats of the study: Clones of NKG2C+ T cells that had expanded were of unclear HCMV specificity.

TCRdb re-called the 5' RACE reads and shows each CDR3 protein once, DNA omitted. The sample holds about 390,000 distinct CDR3 sequences. Material: blood T cells: a sorted CD56 or NKG2C T cell subset, CD4+ or CD8+ T cells, or bulk PBMC T cells (not recorded which). The sequence was collected from a woman in her forties or fifties in good health. V is TRBV27 and J is TRBJ1-1; without DNA, the TCRdb call of TRBD1 cannot be checked. The CDR3 reads CASSSSTGGKWAFF.